A selection of T cell receptor beta chains follows, all from one sample in a study of cytomegalovirus exposure and HLA in healthy donors. Libraries were prepared by immunoSEQ multiplex PCR; TCRdb keeps only in-frame clonotypes and omits some of them. The data contain around 190,000 clones, around 87% of them singletons. The specimen was PBMCs. These receptors all come from a boy between 2 and 10 years old in good health and CMV-seronegative. Each CDR3 is given with its conserved first and last residue. The D gene is left open where the match is weak. Clone size is given for some rows only: seen once, a few or many times, or a class if the clone is expanded.

J: TRBJ2-7; V: TRBV11-3; D: TRBD2; size: -; DNA: TGTGCCAGCAGCTTAGTCCGGCTAGCGGAGCCGACCTACGAGCAGTACTTC; CDR3: CASSLVRLAEPTYEQYF
J: TRBJ2-2; V: TRBV28; D: -; size: -; DNA: TGTGCCAGCCTTCGACAGATGAACACCGGGGAGCTGTTTTTT; CDR3: CASLRQMNTGELFF
J: TRBJ1-1; V: TRBV5-4; D: -; size: -; DNA: TGTGCCAGCAGCTTCGTCCGGGCTGAAGCTTTCTTT; CDR3: CASSFVRAEAFF
J: TRBJ2-7; V: TRBV27; D: -; size: -; DNA: TGTGCCAGCAGTCCGACAGGTTACGAGCAGTACTTC; CDR3: CASSPTGYEQYF
J: TRBJ1-1; V: TRBV29-1; D: -; size: -; DNA: TGCAGCGTCGTACCCGAAGACAGGGAAGCTTTCTTT; CDR3: CSVVPEDREAFF
J: TRBJ2-3; V: TRBV5-1; D: -; size: once; DNA: TGCGCCAGCAGCTTTTCGTCAGATACGCAGTATTTT; CDR3: CASSFSSDTQYF
J: TRBJ1-5; V: TRBV6-5; D: -; size: few; DNA: TGTGCCGCAGGTCAGCCCCAGCATTTT; CDR3: CAAGQPQHF
J: TRBJ2-3; V: TRBV7-8; D: -; size: -; DNA: TGTGCCTCATCGCCCTATCTACCTAGCACAGATACGCAGTATTTT; CDR3: CASSPYLPSTDTQYF
J: TRBJ1-2; V: TRBV6-1; D: -; size: -; DNA: TGTGCCAGCAGTGAAGGGACTGATAACTATGGCTACACCTTC; CDR3: CASSEGTDNYGYTF
J: TRBJ2-2; V: TRBV19; D: TRBD2; size: -; DNA: TGTGCCACTTGGGAGGGTGTCGCCGGGGAGCTGTTTTTT; CDR3: CATWEGVAGELFF
J: TRBJ1-3; V: TRBV5-6; D: -; size: few; DNA: TGTGCCAGCAGCACACAGGGCTCTGGAAACACCATATATTTT; CDR3: CASSTQGSGNTIYF
J: TRBJ1-6; V: TRBV5-6; D: -; size: -; DNA: TGTGCCAGCAGCTCCGAAGGAGGAACCTATAATTCACCCCTCCACTTT; CDR3: CASSSEGGTYNSPLHF
J: TRBJ1-6; V: TRBV11-2; D: -; size: -; DNA: TGTGCCAGCAGCTTAGAGACAGCAAATTCACCCCTCCACTTT; CDR3: CASSLETANSPLHF
J: TRBJ2-7; V: TRBV7-6; D: -; size: once; DNA: TGTGCCAGCAGCCCCGTGGGCTCAGAGCAGTACTTC; CDR3: CASSPVGSEQYF
J: TRBJ1-6; V: TRBV30; D: -; size: -; DNA: TGTGCCTGGAGTGTACTCAACGGTAATTCACCCCTCCACTTT; CDR3: CAWSVLNGNSPLHF
J: TRBJ2-5; V: TRBV5-4; D: -; size: -; DNA: TGTGCCAGCAGCTTAAACAGGGCTACGAGGGAGACCCAGTACTTC; CDR3: CASSLNRATRETQYF
J: TRBJ2-1; V: TRBV19; D: TRBD1; size: -; DNA: TGTGCCAGTAGTATAGGGGCGACAGGGTACCGCTACAATGAGCAGTTCTTC; CDR3: CASSIGATGYRYNEQFF
J: TRBJ1-1; V: TRBV25-1; D: -; size: -; DNA: TGTGCCAGCAGACGCGGACAGCCGAACACTGAAGCTTTCTTT; CDR3: CASRRGQPNTEAFF
J: TRBJ1-2; V: TRBV19; D: -; size: -; DNA: TGTGCCAGTCTTACGCAGGGTACCTATGGCTACACCTTC; CDR3: CASLTQGTYGYTF
J: TRBJ2-3; V: TRBV18; D: TRBD2; size: -; DNA: TGTGCCAGCTCGACTAGCGTAGACACAGATACGCAGTATTTT; CDR3: CASSTSVDTDTQYF
J: TRBJ1-2; V: TRBV28; D: -; size: once; DNA: TGTGCCAGCAGTTCCGAGTCTGGCTACACCTTC; CDR3: CASSSESGYTF
J: TRBJ2-1; V: TRBV9; D: -; size: -; DNA: TGTGCCAGCAGCGAGAAGAGCTCCTACAATGAGCAGTTCTTC; CDR3: CASSEKSSYNEQFF
J: TRBJ1-1; V: TRBV20-1; D: -; size: -; DNA: TGCAGTGCTGCGGGGGACACTGAAGCTTTCTTT; CDR3: CSAAGDTEAFF
J: TRBJ2-5; V: TRBV9; D: TRBD2; size: -; DNA: TGTGCCAGCAGCGCACACGCTAGCGGGACACAAGAGACCCAGTACTTC; CDR3: CASSAHASGTQETQYF
J: TRBJ2-2; V: TRBV5-1; D: -; size: once; DNA: TGCGCCAGCAGCTTGGGAGAGGGATCTACCGGGGAGCTGTTTTTT; CDR3: CASSLGEGSTGELFF
J: TRBJ2-5; V: TRBV19; D: TRBD2; size: -; DNA: TGTGCCAGTAGACTGACTAGCGCGTCCCAAGAGACCCAGTACTTC; CDR3: CASRLTSASQETQYF
J: TRBJ1-1; V: TRBV11-1; D: TRBD1; size: once; DNA: TGTGCCAGCAGTTCAGGGGGCGGGAACACTGAAGCTTTCTTT; CDR3: CASSSGGGNTEAFF
J: TRBJ1-5; V: TRBV19; D: -; size: -; DNA: TGTGCCAGTACCCCGGGAAATCAGCCCCAGCATTTT; CDR3: CASTPGNQPQHF
J: TRBJ2-5; V: TRBV5-1; D: TRBD1; size: -; DNA: TGCGCCAGCAGCGGACCGGACAGGTCAGGGACCCAGTACTTC; CDR3: CASSGPDRSGTQYF
J: TRBJ2-7; V: TRBV10-1; D: -; size: -; DNA: TGCGCCAGCAGTGGGAGGCAGAGCTACGAGCAGTACTTC; CDR3: CASSGRQSYEQYF
J: TRBJ1-3; V: TRBV9; D: -; size: -; DNA: TGTGCCAGCAGCGCTCCCCTCCTTGGCGGGAACACCATATATTTT; CDR3: CASSAPLLGGNTIYF
J: TRBJ2-7; V: TRBV4-1; D: -; size: -; DNA: TGCGCCAGCAGCCAAGTGATGACTAGAAGTTACGAGCAGTACTTC; CDR3: CASSQVMTRSYEQYF
J: TRBJ1-3; V: TRBV6-5; D: -; size: -; DNA: TGTGCCAGCAGTTACTCAGGGGGCTCTGGAAACACCATATATTTT; CDR3: CASSYSGGSGNTIYF
J: TRBJ2-7; V: TRBV5-4; D: -; size: -; DNA: TGTGCCAGCAGCTCCCGGGGACTGAACTACGAGCAGTACTTC; CDR3: CASSSRGLNYEQYF
J: TRBJ2-5; V: TRBV29-1; D: -; size: once; DNA: TGCAGCGTTAACCTCCCGGGAATGGAGACCCAGTACTTC; CDR3: CSVNLPGMETQYF
J: TRBJ1-2; V: TRBV7-2; D: -; size: once; DNA: TGTGCCAGCAGCCGCCACAAGGAGGATGGCTACACCTTC; CDR3: CASSRHKEDGYTF
J: TRBJ1-3; V: TRBV5-1; D: -; size: -; DNA: TGCGCCAGCAGCTTAGAGGTGGCTGGAAACACCATATATTTT; CDR3: CASSLEVAGNTIYF
J: TRBJ2-7; V: TRBV2; D: TRBD1; size: -; DNA: TGTGCCAGCAGTCTTACGACAGGGGGAGCCGAGCAGTACTTC; CDR3: CASSLTTGGAEQYF
J: TRBJ2-1; V: TRBV5-1; D: -; size: once; DNA: TGCGCCAGCAGCTCGGAAGGGGTTGAGCAGTTCTTC; CDR3: CASSSEGVEQFF
J: TRBJ1-6; V: TRBV6-5; D: TRBD1; size: -; DNA: TGTGCCAGCAAAGGGACAGGGGATCAACCCCTCCACTTT; CDR3: CASKGTGDQPLHF
J: TRBJ2-2; V: TRBV2; D: -; size: -; DNA: TGTGCCAGCAGTAGCGGCAGGGGGGCCGGGGAGCTGTTTTTT; CDR3: CASSSGRGAGELFF